This TCR beta chain was identified during a study of T cell responses to AZD1222 COVID-19 vaccine (TCRdb year 2021). Broadly, across the study: AZD1222 recipients given second doses at about 4 weeks or at about 12 weeks were pooled, since spike-specific TCR depth and breadth were not found to differ between the two schedules. Trial participants were enrolled into age subgroups of 18-55, 56-69 and 70-plus years, which contained approximately 150, 28 and 58 TCR-sequenced participants, respectively. TCR sequencing was performed for roughly 250 trial participants, of whom some 200 were given two doses of AZD1222 and approximately 25 were given two doses of MenACWY control vaccine. The paper's findings and limits, for the study overall: After two AZD1222 doses, both the breadth and the depth of spike-specific TCRs were significantly higher than at day 0 and than in MenACWY recipients. Most participants were white British and females outnumbered males, and the authors suggested that clonal diversity may have been underestimated. Conclusions about previously exposed vaccinees were limited because only 6 or 7 AZD1222 recipients were SARS-CoV-2 seropositive at baseline. The 56-69-year group was small, and its depth increase did not reach significance, likely because of low power. The whole spike protein was spanned by vaccine-associated CD4 TCRs, and dominant responses were seen in regions 160-218 and 743-854. Reportedly, close to half of the unique spike-specific TCRs recognized epitopes lying outside the regions that are mutated in the B.1.351 and B.1.1.7 variants. Because no samples from the day 14 peak response were available, repertoires could be characterized only after the peak T cell response.

Details on this clone: It lacks a known antigen. No base-level quality is on record; no much larger clone is a single base apart.

Read against the paper, the sample's time point label means: baseline before first vaccination. Samples from vaccinated people were obtained from the UK trials COV001 and COV002, which included a single-blind randomized controlled phase 2/3 trial of AZD1222 (ChAdOx1 nCoV-19) in healthy adults. Trial participant PBMC samples were collected at day 0 and day 28 after the second dose for TCRbeta chain sequencing. The CDR3 regions of human TCRbeta chains were analyzed by immunosequencing. The authors' analysis ran thus. Repertoire TCRs were checked for matches against a reference library of SARS-CoV-2-specific TCRs that had been generated using the MIRA antigen-specificity platform. Breadth was defined as the fraction of unique TCRs that were SARS-CoV-2-associated. Depth was defined as the fraction of total T cells that were SARS-CoV-2-associated. Using the MIRA data, each spike-specific TCR was assigned both to the spike region to which the TCR was reactive and to a CD4 or CD8 class. Log10-transformed breadth and depth values were compared by one-way ANOVA with Sidak's multiple comparisons tests. As stored in TCRdb, this immuneACCESS dataset retains in-frame rearrangements with V and J assigned. A fraction of the clones does not appear; measured against another copy, unresolved V genes explain less than half of the discrepancy, and the remainder lacks a known reason. The D gene and trimming were derived from the DNA, and the V and J assignments and clone size from that table. In this sample the table shows 150,000 or so clones, roughly 90% of which occur a single time. Of the sample, 1.1% to 1.5% is held by the ten largest clones.

Cut back by 4 bases and 0 bases, the V and J ends lie 9 bases apart. Including cysteine and phenylalanine, the CDR3 has 15 amino acids. Only the CDR3 DNA is retained, 45 bases long and in frame from the first base. Looking up the germline V gene yields CDR1 KGHSH and CDR2 LQKENI. This clonotype was obtained from an adult in good health. The sequence is built from TRBV18 and TRBJ2-2, and perhaps TRBD1 as D gene, on 6 matching bases. The material sequenced was peripheral blood, taken on day 0 of AZD1222 vaccination. The CDR3 sequence is CASSRRQANTGELFF. The DNA reads TGTGCCAGCTCACGAAGACAGGCGAACACCGGGGAGCTGTTTTTT.